This TCR beta chain was identified in a study of regulatory T cells in long-lasting Graves disease. Combining iRepertoire HTBI primers with Arm-PCR of CDR3 regions, the authors built TCR beta libraries. TCRdb fed the multiplex PCR reads into MiXCR, producing one record per CDR3 protein. Of around 460,000 distinct CDR3 sequences listed, roughly a fifth were seen once; the top ten hold roughly 7%. This clonotype was counted at least ten times. Its specificity is not known. Time point described: persistent/refractory GD, antithyroid drugs over 5 years with positive TRAb. Making the TCR library involved RNA that had been extracted from PBMCs. This CDR3 region has 14 residues. Looked up from germline, CDR1 is SNHLY and CDR2 is FYNNEI. The germline V and J ends were trimmed by 1 base and 8 bases, with 14 bases remaining between them. Notes on the study in general: The persistent group shared 2,741 public clonotypes, more than the 950 to 1,000 shared by new patients.

This clonotype was sampled from a female donor with Graves disease. V gene TRBV2 combines with J gene TRBJ1-2; TRBD1 might be the D (6 bases). Sequenced here: peripheral blood mononuclear cells (PBMCs), sampled when the disease was refractory, from a patient treated with antithyroid drugs. The CDR3 here is CASSEGGALWGYTF. The CDR3 DNA follows: TGTGCCAGCAGTGAAGGGGGGGCGCTTTGGGGCTACACCTTC.